This paragraph covers one T cell receptor beta chain sequence. Authors' processing steps: How many nucleated cells were present was estimated from reference gene primer amplification. Libraries were prepared by immunoSEQ multiplex PCR; TCRdb keeps only in-frame clonotypes and omits some of them. V and J calls and clone size are as listed in that table; D and trimming were resolved from the DNA. The sample consists of over 250,000 clones, around 87% of them appearing once. These data originate in a study of blood T cell repertoires in COVID-19. Across the whole study: The origin of the acute and convalescent COVID-19 samples was the United States, Italy and Spain. The analysed material was cDNA or gDNA that came from T cells, B-cell-depleted T cells, or PBMCs.

CDR3 length equals 15 residues. V was clipped by 7 bases and J by 0 bases, with 15 bases between them. Germline CDR1 reads LNHDA; CDR2 reads SQIVND (reference sequence). The genes are TRBV19 and TRBJ1-1; D is possibly TRBD1 (5 bases). What was sequenced was peripheral blood. The clonotype originates from a woman aged 40-49 years who had recovered from COVID-19. This chain's CDR3 is CASNPDTLMNTEAFF. CDR3 bases: TGTGCCAGTAACCCGGACACCCTGATGAACACTGAAGCTTTCTTT. The variable domain in full, completed from reference TRBV19 and TRBJ1-1, reads DGGITQSPKYLFRKEGQNVTLSCEQNLNHDAMYWYRQDPGQGLRLIYYSQIVNDFQKGDIAEGYSVSREKKESFPLTVTSAQKNPTAFYLCASNPDTLMNTEAFFGQGTRLTVV.